This T cell receptor (beta chain) originates from a study of read filtering for tumor transcriptome and immune sequencing. Across the study: By R-ISS, stages I, II and III held approximately 8, 17 and 7 patients.

Trimming took off 0 bases at V and 1 base at J, with 10 bases between the two ends. This CDR3 region has 15 residues. Germline values: CDR1 SGHRS, CDR2 YFSETQ. General study findings and limits: Dropping single-read clonotypes raised IR-seq and RNA-seq shared-clonotype correlation. In IR-seq, single-read clonotypes were around 85% of clonotypes but around 3.2% of reads.

At the time of active disease, bone marrow was collected from every patient. In this sample, this clonotype turned up a few times. Its antigen is undetermined. A much more abundant neighbour one base away suggests this may be a read error. As the CDR3 is not closed by the conserved phenylalanine or tryptophan, this likely results from a read error. This library used roughly 0.4 ug RNA and molecular barcoded adaptors spanning alpha/delta and beta/gamma chains. A single record per CDR3 protein comes from TCRdb applying MiXCR to the reads. This repertoire shows some 120,000 distinct CDR3 sequences, 13% found once; its top ten account for roughly 9.6%.

This chain joins TRBV5-1 and TRBJ1-1; possible D gene TRBD1, 6 bases. This TCR came from a donor at least 40 years old with multiple myeloma. Sequencing was performed on a population of CD138-negative cells sorted from bone marrow. CDR3 nucleotide sequence: TGCGCCAGCAGCTTGGGCGGGGGGCAGAACACTGAAGCTTTCTCT. It codes for CASSLGGGQNTEAFS.